Reported below is one T cell receptor beta chain. The record originates from a study of regulatory T cells in long-lasting Graves disease. The CDR3 covers 15 residues. Germline assignment: CDR1 MDHEN and CDR2 SYDVKM. Trimming at V came to 10 bases and at J to 0 bases, leaving 5 bases not matched to a gene. Regarding time point: persistent/refractory GD, antithyroid drugs over 5 years with positive TRAb. TCR sequences were obtained from RNA taken from PBMCs. Per American Thyroid Association guidelines, Graves' disease was diagnosed. Arm-PCR of CDR3 regions and iRepertoire HTBI primers were used to build TCR beta libraries. Each CDR3 protein is one row after TCRdb ran MiXCR on the multiplex PCR reads. The sample lists roughly 490,000 distinct CDR3 sequences, 20% to 25% seen once, with around 12% in the top ten.

V usage is TRBV28 and J usage is TRBJ2-1; TRBD2 aligns across 11 bases. Sequencing was performed on peripheral blood mononuclear cells (PBMCs), taken when the disease was refractory, from a patient treated with antithyroid drugs. The TCR comes from a female donor with Graves disease. In DNA, the CDR3 is TGTGCCACCGATACTAGCGGGAGCTCCTACAATGAGCAGTTCTTC. This translates into CATDTSGSSYNEQFF. The whole variable domain, remainder taken from reference TRBV28 and TRBJ2-1, is DVKVTQSSRYLVKRTGEKVFLECVQDMDHENMFWYRQDPGLGLRLIYFSYDVKMKEKGDIPEGYSVSREKKERFSLILESASTNQTSMYLCATDTSGSSYNEQFFGPGTRLTVL.